These 26 T cell receptor beta chains came from one sample sequenced in a study of early T cells in non-severe SARS-CoV-2 infection. TCRdb redid the calling of the 5' RACE reads with MiXCR, one entry per CDR3 protein. The sample includes approximately 70,000 distinct CDR3 sequences, 12% of them seen just once. The sequencing input was whole blood. The origin of the receptors is an adult who was a healthcare worker with PCR-confirmed SARS-CoV-2 infection or an uninfected control (not recorded which).

This rearrangement joins TRBV9 to TRBJ2-3; D is ambiguous. In germline, CDR1 is SGDLS, CDR2 YYNGEE. CDR3 length: 14 residues. The ends were cut back, 5 bases at V and 0 bases at J, with 10 bases in the middle. The CDR3 spells CASSPFPSTDTQYF. CDR3 coding DNA: TGTGCCAGCAGTCCCTTCCCTAGCACAGATACGCAGTATTTT.

This chain connects TRBV12-3 or TRBV12-4 to TRBJ1-1; D remains ambiguous. CDR3 size: 11 residues. Trimming took off 7 bases at V and 8 bases at J, with 11 bases between the two ends. Here the CDR3 reads CASTLGVEAFF. As DNA, the CDR3 is TGTGCCAGCACCCTAGGAGTGGAAGCTTTCTTT.

The chain combines TRBV11-2 with TRBJ2-5, with D perhaps assigned TRBD1 or TRBD2 (6 bases each). With 5 bases removed from V and 4 bases from J, the gap between germline ends came to 17 bases. The germline V gene encodes CDR1 SGHAT and CDR2 FQNNGV. The CDR3 extends over 15 amino acids. The CDR3 DNA follows: TGTGCCAGCAGCCAGGGGCGGGGTGAAGGAGAGACCCAGTACTTC. Amino acid sequence: CASSQGRGEGETQYF.

This clonotype has only a few counts. The CDR3 region is CASSLVGEVNEKLFF. CDR3 nucleotides: TGTGCCAGCAGCTTAGTGGGTGAGGTTAATGAAAAACTGTTTTTT. The J gene is TRBJ1-4, the V gene TRBV11-2, with D uncertain. Germline values: CDR1 SGHAT, CDR2 FQNNGV. V was clipped by 1 base and J by 4 bases, with 10 bases between them. The CDR3 spans 15 residues.

This clonotype was recorded at least ten times. The chain joins TRBV29-1 to TRBJ1-3; D remains ambiguous. The CDR3 is 12 amino acids. The V gene's germline CDR1 is SQVTM and CDR2 ANQGSEA. The ends were cut back, 7 bases at V and 4 bases at J, with 11 bases in the middle. CDR3 region: CSDGPLGNTIYF. The CDR3 DNA reads TGCAGCGACGGACCTCTGGGAAACACCATATATTTT. The variable domain in full, completed from reference TRBV29-1 and TRBJ1-3, reads SAVISQKPSRDICQRGTSLTIQCQVDSQVTMMFWYRQQPGQSLTLIATANQGSEATYESGFVIDKFPISRPNLTFSTLTVSNMSPEDSSIYLCSDGPLGNTIYFGEGSWLTVV.

This clonotype was counted ten times or more. V usage is TRBV11-2 and J usage is TRBJ2-1; D is undetermined. Per the germline V gene, CDR1 is SGHAT and CDR2 is FQNNGV. This CDR3 is 15 amino acids long. The V end was cut by 0 bases, the J end by 8 bases, with 14 bases between. The CDR3 reads CASSLERAMGDEQFF. CDR3 coding DNA: TGTGCCAGCAGCTTAGAACGGGCTATGGGCGATGAGCAGTTCTTC.

This clonotype was observed many times. The chain couples TRBV7-6 to TRBJ2-1, with D unresolved. The germline V gene encodes CDR1 SGHVS and CDR2 FNYEAQ. CDR3 length: 16 residues. The germline V and J ends were trimmed by 5 bases and 5 bases, with 19 bases remaining between them. CDR3 coding DNA: TGTGCCAGCAGCCCCACGAGTGCGGAAATCAACAATGAGCAGTTCTTC. It codes for CASSPTSAEINNEQFF. Complete variable domain (other parts from reference TRBV7-6 and TRBJ2-1): GAGVSQSPRYKVTKRGQDVALRCDPISGHVSLYWYRQALGQGPEFLTYFNYEAQQDKSGLPNDRFSAERPEGSISTLTIQRTEQRDSAMYRCASSPTSAEINNEQFFGPGTRLTVL.

Ten or more counts support this clonotype. The rearrangement links TRBV15 to TRBJ2-1; no definite D call. V was shortened by 4 bases and J by 7 bases, with 14 bases between the two germline ends. Germline CDR1 LNHNV, CDR2 YYDKDF (reference sequence). The CDR3 contains 14 residues. The CDR3 DNA is TGTGCCACCAGCACGGCAGGTGGGTTTAATGAGCAGTTCTTC. This codes for CATSTAGGFNEQFF.

This clonotype was counted ten times or more. This chain links TRBV7-8 with TRBJ2-7; TRBD1 aligns across 7 bases. CDR3 length: 11 amino acids. J was trimmed by 12 bases and V by 8 bases; bases with no gene match: 10. CDR1 is SGHVS, CDR2 FQNEAQ, per germline. The CDR3 bases are TGTGCCAGCCCGATCCAGGGGGTTCTGTACTTC. Protein: CASPIQGVLYF. Full variable domain (remainder filled in from reference TRBV7-8 and TRBJ2-7): GAGVSQSPRYKVAKRGQDVALRCDPISGHVSLFWYQQALGQGPEFLTYFQNEAQLDKSGLPSDRFFAERPEGSVSTLKIQRTQQEDSAVYLCASPIQGVLYFGPGTRLTVT.

This clonotype was counted many times. This chain joins TRBV6-2 or TRBV6-3 and TRBJ1-5; D is uncertain. V was pared by 6 bases and J by 7 bases, with 16 bases between. This CDR3 has 14 residues. The germline gives CDR1 MNHEY, CDR2 SVGEGT. For the CDR3, the DNA is TGTGCCAGCAGGAGGACGGAGAAGCGGCAGCCCCAGCATTTT. This sequence encodes CASRRTEKRQPQHF.

Ten or more counts support this clonotype. The chain couples TRBV5-1 to TRBJ1-2; D might be TRBD1 (6 bases). This CDR3 has 14 amino acids. Germline values: CDR1 SGHRS, CDR2 YFSETQ. V dropped 4 bases and J dropped 4 bases, with 14 bases sitting between them. CDR3 nucleotide sequence: TGCGCCAGCAGCGGGGGCCTCCAGGGCTATGGCTACACCTTC. Translation: CASSGGLQGYGYTF.

This chain joins TRBV10-3 and TRBJ2-5; D is unresolved. Trimming shortened V by 7 bases and J by 5 bases, and 14 bases separated the two germline ends. Germline CDR1 and CDR2: ENHRY and SYGVKD. This CDR3 has 13 residues. CDR3 amino acids: CAIKGRQDETQYF. CDR3 DNA: TGTGCCATCAAAGGTCGGCAGGATGAGACCCAGTACTTC.

This clonotype was observed many times. The chain couples TRBV7-8 to TRBJ2-1, with TRBD1 matching over 8 bases. J lost 6 bases, V lost 4 bases, and 2 bases had no gene match. The germline gives CDR1 SGHVS, CDR2 FQNEAQ. The CDR3 totals 13 residues. The DNA for the CDR3 is TGTGCCAGCAGCTCCGACAGGGGCAATGAGCAGTTCTTC. Translated: CASSSDRGNEQFF. The full variable domain, completed using reference TRBV7-8 and TRBJ2-1, is GAGVSQSPRYKVAKRGQDVALRCDPISGHVSLFWYQQALGQGPEFLTYFQNEAQLDKSGLPSDRFFAERPEGSVSTLKIQRTQQEDSAVYLCASSSDRGNEQFFGPGTRLTVL.

V and J are TRBV12-3 or TRBV12-4 and TRBJ1-6; D possibly corresponds to TRBD1 (6 bases). Deletions cut 1 base from V and 10 bases from J, with 11 bases between. The CDR3 length is 14 residues. This CDR3 is CASSLGQGHSPLHF. In DNA form, the CDR3 reads TGTGCCAGCAGTTTAGGCCAGGGACACTCACCCCTCCACTTT.

Many counts were recorded for this clonotype. The CDR3 reads CSVESDTDTQYF. The CDR3 DNA reads as TGCAGCGTTGAGTCGGACACAGATACGCAGTATTTT. The chain joins TRBV29-1 to TRBJ2-3; no clear D gene. Germline V gene sequence: CDR1 SQVTM, CDR2 ANQGSEA. Trimming removed 3 bases from V and 2 bases from J, with 6 bases in between. CDR3 length: 12 amino acids.

In its sample, this clonotype was seen many times. This rearrangement joins TRBV6-2 or TRBV6-3 to TRBJ1-1; D call uncertain. Trimming removed 7 bases at V and 0 bases at J, with 9 bases between. The germline V gene has CDR1 MNHEY and CDR2 SVGEGT. The CDR3 is 13 amino acids. The CDR3: CASTNGLNTEAFF. As DNA, the CDR3 is TGTGCCAGCACCAACGGGTTGAACACTGAAGCTTTCTTT.

This clonotype showed up many times. The chain uses TRBV29-1 and TRBJ1-2; 9 nucleotides agree with TRBD1. Trimming took 3 bases from V and 5 from J; bases not matched to a gene: 10. In germline, CDR1 is SQVTM, CDR2 ANQGSEA. CDR3 length equals 15 residues. This CDR3 is CSVEGGGQGGYGYTF. For the CDR3, the DNA is TGCAGCGTTGAGGGCGGGGGACAGGGAGGATATGGCTACACCTTC.

The table lists this clonotype with many counts. The rearrangement uses TRBV5-4 and TRBJ1-1; 9 bases agree with TRBD1. Germline lookup yields CDR1 SGHNT and CDR2 YYREEE (reference sequence). V lost 6 bases to trimming and J lost 2 bases; unmatched junction nucleotides: 5. CDR3 size: 14 residues. CDR3 in DNA: TGTGCCAGCACCCAACAGGGGGCTAACACTGAAGCTTTCTTT. Translating gives CASTQQGANTEAFF.

This rearrangement joins TRBV6-2 or TRBV6-3 to TRBJ2-7, with unresolved D. The CDR3 totals 12 residues. Germline V gene sequence: CDR1 MNHEY, CDR2 SVGEGT. The V gene lost 6 bases and the J gene lost 3 bases, with 9 bases spanning the gap. The chain's CDR3 is CASSVHSYEQYF. DNA for the CDR3: TGTGCCAGCAGCGTACACAGCTACGAGCAGTACTTC.

This clonotype was seen more than once but under ten times. The chain employs TRBV7-2 and TRBJ1-2; D is possibly TRBD1 (6 bases). Germline CDR1 is SGHTA and CDR2 is FQGNSA. This CDR3 comprises 15 residues. V shed 1 base and J shed 7 bases, with 16 bases lying between them. As DNA, the CDR3 is TGTGCCAGCAGCTTAGTGGCGGGGGCATTCAGTGGCTACACCTTC. It translates to CASSLVAGAFSGYTF.

This clonotype came up many times. The CDR3 DNA reads TGTGCCAGCAGCTTCTCCGGGACAGGGTACACAGATACGCAGTATTTT. Its protein is CASSFSGTGYTDTQYF. This rearrangement joins TRBV7-9 to TRBJ2-3; 9 bases line up with TRBD1. Germline V gene lookup returns CDR1 SEHNR and CDR2 FQNEAQ (reference sequence). Losses at the gene ends were 3 bases for V and 2 bases for J; bases not matched to a gene: 6. The CDR3 consists of 16 residues.

The rearrangement joins TRBV7-2 to TRBJ1-2; tentatively, D is TRBD1 (6 bases). CDR1 and CDR2 (germline): SGHTA, FQGNSA. The CDR3 runs to 13 residues. Trimming shortened V by 4 bases and J by 4 bases, and 10 bases separated the two germline ends. This chain's CDR3 is CASSSRGPYGYTF. The CDR3, as DNA: TGTGCCAGCAGCTCCAGGGGCCCCTATGGCTACACCTTC.

This clonotype was counted many times. V gene TRBV2 combines with J gene TRBJ2-2; the match to TRBD2 covers 10 bases. V shed 2 bases and J 6 bases; nucleotides not matched to a gene: 3. Germline values: CDR1 SNHLY, CDR2 FYNNEI. This CDR3 is 15 amino acids long. CDR3 nucleotides: TGTGCCAGCAGTGAACGTCTAGCGGGAGCCGGGGAGCTGTTTTTT. Its translation is CASSERLAGAGELFF.

There are many counts of this clonotype. This sequence joins TRBV7-2 and TRBJ1-6, with D perhaps matching TRBD1 (6 bases). CDR3 length equals 17 residues. Looked up from germline, CDR1 is SGHTA and CDR2 is FQGNSA. Trimming pared 5 bases from V and 1 base from J, leaving 15 bases between. The CDR3 sequence: CASSLMGAGSYNSPLHF. The CDR3 DNA is TGTGCCAGCAGCCTTATGGGGGCCGGGTCCTATAATTCACCCCTCCACTTT.

The chain uses TRBV18 and TRBJ2-7; D is unresolved. The CDR3 runs 15 residues. Germline V lookup: CDR1 KGHSH, CDR2 LQKENI. V dropped 3 bases and J dropped 2 bases, with 14 bases sitting between them. The CDR3: CASSPEKSVAYEQYF. The CDR3 coding sequence is TGTGCCAGCTCACCTGAGAAGTCCGTCGCCTACGAGCAGTACTTC.

The table lists this clonotype with many counts. The chain has TRBV29-1 and TRBJ1-2; D remains unclear. Trimming shortened V by 3 bases and J by 7 bases, and 6 bases separated the two germline ends. This CDR3 comprises 10 residues. CDR1 is SQVTM and CDR2 is ANQGSEA in the germline V gene. The DNA for the CDR3 is TGCAGCGTTGACGGCGCTGGCTACACCTTC. Protein product: CSVDGAGYTF. The whole variable domain, filled in from reference TRBV29-1 and TRBJ1-2, reads SAVISQKPSRDICQRGTSLTIQCQVDSQVTMMFWYRQQPGQSLTLIATANQGSEATYESGFVIDKFPISRPNLTFSTLTVSNMSPEDSSIYLCSVDGAGYTFGSGTRLTVV.